Listed here are 27 T cell receptor beta chains from one sample, sequenced in a study of cytotoxic CD8 clonotypes in ibrutinib-treated CLL. The method was immunoSEQ multiplex PCR; TCRdb's version includes in-frame clones alone and lacks a portion of them. The top ten hold about 2% of the sample, which has 150,000 to 200,000 clones, about four fifths seen once. The starting material was PBMCs, obtained after 12 months of ibrutinib treatment. The origin of the receptors is a human donor with chronic lymphocytic leukemia.

A single count supports this clone. The V and J genes are TRBV4-3 and TRBJ2-3; tentative D call: TRBD2 (7 bases). V was clipped by 1 base and J by 4 bases, with 18 bases between them. CDR1 LGHNA and CDR2 YSLEER come from the germline V gene. There are 17 residues in the CDR3. The CDR3 here is CASSQGLGGGQADTQYF. The CDR3 nucleotides read TGCGCCAGCAGCCAAGGTTTGGGGGGGGGCCAGGCAGATACGCAGTATTTT.

This chain joins TRBV4-3 and TRBJ2-2, with D perhaps matching TRBD1 or TRBD2 (5 bases each). Germline CDR1 is LGHNA and CDR2 is YSLEER. Trimming took off 3 bases at V and 5 bases at J, with 13 bases between the two ends. CDR3 size: 15 residues. CDR3 DNA sequence: TGCGCCAGCAGCCAGCTCAGTGAGGGGACCGGGGAGCTGTTTTTT. It yields the protein CASSQLSEGTGELFF.

This chain joins TRBV5-1 and TRBJ1-1; the D is unclear. The length of the CDR3 is 14 residues. Per the germline V gene, CDR1 is SGHRS and CDR2 is YFSETQ. V was cut by 2 bases and J by 2 bases, with 10 bases left in between. The CDR3 spells CASSFLSGNTEAFF. The CDR3 bases are TGCGCCAGCAGCTTCCTATCCGGAAACACTGAAGCTTTCTTT.

The gene calls are TRBV5-1 and TRBJ2-3, with D tentatively TRBD2 (5 bases). Germline V lookup: CDR1 SGHRS, CDR2 YFSETQ. Trimming cost V 2 bases and J 3 bases, with 13 bases left between them. The CDR3 is 15 amino acids. CDR3 loop: CASSFYPRGTDTQYF. CDR3 DNA: TGCGCCAGCAGCTTCTATCCGCGCGGGACAGATACGCAGTATTTT.

CDR3 amino acids: CASSVGTLQETQYF. The CDR3 nucleotides read TGTGCCAGCAGCGTAGGGACATTACAAGAGACCCAGTACTTC. The genes are TRBV9 and TRBJ2-5; the D gene is possibly TRBD1 (5 bases). V lost 0 bases and J 2 bases, leaving 8 bases between the germline ends. CDR1 is SGDLS, CDR2 YYNGEE, per germline. This CDR3 spans 14 amino acids.

This chain uses TRBV7-6 with TRBJ1-1; no firm D call. The CDR3 covers 16 residues. Germline CDR1 SGHVS, CDR2 FNYEAQ. Trimming pared 2 bases from V and 2 bases from J, leaving 15 bases between. In nucleotides, the CDR3 is TGTGCCAGCAGCTTACGGGCCCAATCAGGAAACACTGAAGCTTTCTTT. Translation: CASSLRAQSGNTEAFF.

V gene TRBV28 combines with J gene TRBJ2-5; no reliable D call. The J call is in doubt because the DNA end fits TRBJ2-7 better. This CDR3 region has 13 residues. The V gene's germline CDR1 is MDHEN and CDR2 SYDVKM. Here the CDR3 reads CASKVDSSYEQYF. DNA for the CDR3: TGTGCCAGCAAGGTAGACTCCTCCTACGAGCAGTACTTC.

This chain links TRBV7-2 with TRBJ2-7; perhaps TRBD1 as D (6 bases). The CDR3 runs 14 residues. The germline CDR1 and CDR2 sequences are SGHTA and FQGNSA. The V end lost 1 base, the J end lost 4 bases, and 11 bases lay between the germline ends. Here the CDR3 DNA reads TGTGCCAGCAGCTTAGGGTACAGGGCTTACGAGCAGTACTTC. This encodes CASSLGYRAYEQYF.

V and J are TRBV29-1 and TRBJ1-3; no definite D call. Trimming pared 7 bases from V and 0 bases from J, leaving 16 bases between. The germline gives CDR1 SQVTM, CDR2 ANQGSEA. This CDR3 spans 15 amino acids. CDR3 coding DNA: TGCAGCGCCTCAGTCGGCCGGAACTCTGGAAACACCATATATTTT. The encoded protein is CSASVGRNSGNTIYF.

The gene calls are TRBV4-3 and TRBJ1-2; D uncertain. The CDR3 contains 14 residues. Trimming took off 0 bases at V and 4 bases at J, with 9 bases between the two ends. Germline-derived CDR1 and CDR2 are LGHNA and YSLEER. The CDR3, as DNA: TGCGCCAGCAGCCAAGACGGCGGAACCTATGGCTACACCTTC. Protein sequence: CASSQDGGTYGYTF.

The genes are TRBV28 and TRBJ2-5, with TRBD2 identical over 7 bases. With 2 bases clipped from V and 1 base from J, the junction kept 1 base outside the gene matches. The CDR3 sequence is 14 residues long. The germline gives CDR1 MDHEN, CDR2 SYDVKM. The CDR3 reads CASSLAGVQETQYF. The CDR3 nucleotides are TGTGCCAGCAGTTTAGCGGGGGTCCAAGAGACCCAGTACTTC.

The chain joins TRBV18 to TRBJ2-5, with D tentatively TRBD1 or TRBD2 (6 bases each). V shed 0 bases and J shed 1 base, with 15 bases lying between them. The CDR3 loop spans 17 amino acids. Germline CDR1 and CDR2: KGHSH and LQKENI. CDR3 in DNA: TGTGCCAGCTCACCACCAATGGGGGGCGGACGCCAAGAGACCCAGTACTTC. It is translated as CASSPPMGGGRQETQYF.

This sequence joins TRBV12-5 and TRBJ2-2; 10 bases are a match to TRBD1. This CDR3 contains 19 residues. Losses at the gene ends were 6 bases for V and 13 bases for J; bases not matched to a gene: 26. Germline assignment: CDR1 LGHNT and CDR2 FRNRAP. The CDR3 nucleotides are TGTGCTAGTGGGTACCAACCGTCCGGGACAGGGGTGAATTACTGGAGGCTGTTTTTT. The encoded protein is CASGYQPSGTGVNYWRLFF.

V usage is TRBV29-1 and J usage is TRBJ2-7; D is unresolved. Germline V gene lookup returns CDR1 SQVTM and CDR2 ANQGSEA. V shed 7 bases and J shed 6 bases, with 19 bases lying between them. The CDR3 length is 13 residues. In DNA form, the CDR3 reads TGCAGCGCCATACCTGGTGGGTTTGGCGAGCAGTACTTC. Translation gives CSAIPGGFGEQYF.

The genes are TRBV4-1 and TRBJ2-5; D possibly corresponds to TRBD1 (6 bases). The germline gives CDR1 MGHRA, CDR2 YSYEKL. Trimming took off 2 bases at V and 2 bases at J, with 15 bases between the two ends. This CDR3 is built from 16 residues. The CDR3 sequence: CASSQYYRDKQETQYF. The CDR3 DNA is TGCGCCAGCAGCCAATACTACCGGGACAAGCAAGAGACCCAGTACTTC.

This chain uses TRBV10-2 with TRBJ1-3, with D perhaps TRBD1 (5 bases). Germline CDR1 reads WSHSY; CDR2 reads SAAADI. The CDR3 spans 17 residues. V was trimmed by 0 bases and J by 2 bases, leaving 14 bases between them. CDR3 protein: CASSESGVRGTGNTIYF. CDR3 coding DNA: TGCGCCAGCAGTGAGTCGGGGGTACGTGGAACTGGAAACACCATATATTTT.

V is TRBV7-3 and J is TRBJ2-2; the D is unclear. The V and J ends lost 2 bases and 2 bases respectively, with 12 bases between them. The germline V gene encodes CDR1 SGHTA and CDR2 FQGTGA. The CDR3 runs to 16 residues. Here the CDR3 reads CASSLLSGPNTGELFF. CDR3 in DNA: TGTGCCAGCAGCTTACTGTCCGGTCCTAACACCGGGGAGCTGTTTTTT.

V gene TRBV4-2 combines with J gene TRBJ2-7; D remains ambiguous. The CDR3 consists of 11 residues. CDR1 and CDR2 from the germline V gene are LGHNA and YNFKEQ. Trimming removed 5 bases from V and 4 bases from J, with 6 bases in between. CDR3 bases: TGTGCCAGCAGCAACTATTACGAGCAGTACTTC. Amino acids: CASSNYYEQYF.

The chain uses TRBV7-3 and TRBJ1-2, with 8 bases identical to TRBD1. This CDR3 comprises 16 residues. After removal of 2 bases from V and 4 bases from J, the junction contained 9 bases not matched to a gene. CDR1 SGHTA and CDR2 FQGTGA come from the germline V gene. The chain's CDR3 is CASSLEQGGSGYGYTF. As DNA, the CDR3 is TGTGCCAGCAGCTTAGAACAGGGGGGCTCCGGCTATGGCTACACCTTC.

The rearrangement joins TRBV4-1 to TRBJ2-5; TRBD2 matches at 8 bases. Germline CDR1 MGHRA, CDR2 YSYEKL. V was clipped by 0 bases and J by 2 bases; unmatched bases: 2. This CDR3 is 15 amino acids long. In DNA form, the CDR3 reads TGCGCCAGCAGCCAAGAGCAGCGGGGGCAAGAGACCCAGTACTTC. The encoded protein is CASSQEQRGQETQYF.

The V and J genes are TRBV11-3 and TRBJ2-5; TRBD1 agrees at 10 bases. V lost 5 bases and J lost 5; bases outside the gene matches: 11. From germline, CDR1 is SGHNT and CDR2 YENEEA. The CDR3 spans 16 residues. DNA for the CDR3: TGTGCCAGCAGCACTCGGACAGGGGGAGGGGAGGAGACCCAGTACTTC. Translating gives CASSTRTGGGEETQYF.

The CDR3 loop reads CASSLPSGREFF. CDR3 nucleotide sequence: TGTGCCAGCAGTTTACCTAGCGGGAGGGAGTTCTTC. This sequence joins TRBV28 and TRBJ2-1, with 12 bases fitting TRBD2. The CDR3 totals 12 residues. Trimming cost V 2 bases and J 14 bases; bases outside gene matches: 1. Per the germline V gene, CDR1 is MDHEN and CDR2 is SYDVKM.

The V gene is TRBV7-3, the J gene TRBJ2-1; 7 bases are shared with TRBD2. CDR3 size: 16 residues. Losses at the gene ends were 3 bases for V and 6 bases for J; bases not matched to a gene: 11. Germline V lookup: CDR1 SGHTA, CDR2 FQGTGA. The CDR3, as DNA: TGTGCCAGCAGCTTCTATAGCGGGCGTTGGGGCAATGAGCAGTTCTTC. It codes for CASSFYSGRWGNEQFF.

The CDR3 bases are TGTGCCAGCAGCTTAATCGGAAGCTCTGGGGCCAACGTCCTGACTTTC. This sequence encodes CASSLIGSSGANVLTF. The chain joins TRBV7-9 to TRBJ2-6, with D hard to call. This CDR3 contains 16 residues. Germline values: CDR1 SEHNR, CDR2 FQNEAQ (reference sequence). Trimming pared 2 bases from V and 0 bases from J, leaving 8 bases between.

The V call is TRBV5-1, the J call TRBJ1-2; no definite D call. V lost 0 bases to trimming and J lost 8 bases, with 17 bases between them. Germline V CDR1 and CDR2: SGHRS, YFSETQ. The CDR3 spans 15 residues. The CDR3 DNA reads TGCGCCAGCAGCTTGGAGGCCAGATCACCCAGCGGCTACACCTTC. It codes for CASSLEARSPSGYTF. Full variable domain (outside the CDR3, taken from reference TRBV5-1 and TRBJ1-2): KAGVTQTPRYLIKTRGQQVTLSCSPISGHRSVSWYQQTPGQGLQFLFEYFSETQRNKGNFPGRFSGRQFSNSRSEMNVSTLELGDSALYLCASSLEARSPSGYTFGSGTRLTVV.

This rearrangement joins TRBV4-2 to TRBJ1-2; D is unclear. This CDR3 is built from 13 residues. The V gene's germline CDR1 is LGHNA and CDR2 YNFKEQ. The V end was cut by 0 bases, the J end by 8 bases, with 10 bases between. For the CDR3, the DNA is TGTGCCAGCAGCCAAGATGGTGGGCGCGGCTACACCTTC. Protein: CASSQDGGRGYTF.

Regarding this clone: The sample contains more than one DNA sequence encoding this CDR3. In DNA form, the CDR3 reads TGTGCCAGCAGCTTAGACAGGGGGCGTCATGGCTACACCTTC. Its protein is CASSLDRGRHGYTF. The chain is built from TRBV7-9 and TRBJ1-2; 9 nucleotides match TRBD1. The CDR3 extends over 14 amino acids. Germline-derived CDR1 and CDR2 are SEHNR and FQNEAQ (reference sequence). The V gene end was trimmed by 1 base and the J gene end by 6 bases; junction bases not matched to a gene: 3. The complete variable domain, with remaining parts taken from reference TRBV7-9 and TRBJ1-2, reads DTGVSQNPRHKITKRGQNVTFRCDPISEHNRLYWYRQTLGQGPEFLTYFQNEAQLEKSRLLSDRFSAERPKGSFSTLEIQRTEQGDSAMYLCASSLDRGRHGYTFGSGTRLTVV.